Reported below is one TCR beta chain. Its target is unknown. This record comes from a study of cytomegalovirus exposure and HLA in healthy donors. For the study at large: Early released data comprised some 85 million unique TCRs from HLA-typed donors.

The primer mix had 60 Vbeta and 13 Jbeta primers. Sequenced by immunoSEQ multiplex PCR; TCRdb stores in-frame clones only, minus some. The data contain about 100,000 clones, approximately 73% of them singletons. Germline values: CDR1 LNHDA, CDR2 SQIVND (reference sequence). V shed 3 bases, J shed 1 base, and the junction held 1 base outside the gene matches. CDR3 length: 14 amino acids. Study-level findings and limits: The study assumed roughly uniform donor sequencing depth for presence/absence analyses. Per published reports, the classifier diagnosed cytomegalovirus status with high specificity and sensitivity.

This chain links TRBV19 with TRBJ2-3; 7 nucleotides match TRBD2. Sequencing was performed on PBMCs. The TCR originated in a woman in her forties or fifties in good health and CMV-seropositive. CDR3 bases: TGTGCCAGTAGTATCCTAGCGGGCACAGATACGCAGTATTTT. Its translation: CASSILAGTDTQYF.